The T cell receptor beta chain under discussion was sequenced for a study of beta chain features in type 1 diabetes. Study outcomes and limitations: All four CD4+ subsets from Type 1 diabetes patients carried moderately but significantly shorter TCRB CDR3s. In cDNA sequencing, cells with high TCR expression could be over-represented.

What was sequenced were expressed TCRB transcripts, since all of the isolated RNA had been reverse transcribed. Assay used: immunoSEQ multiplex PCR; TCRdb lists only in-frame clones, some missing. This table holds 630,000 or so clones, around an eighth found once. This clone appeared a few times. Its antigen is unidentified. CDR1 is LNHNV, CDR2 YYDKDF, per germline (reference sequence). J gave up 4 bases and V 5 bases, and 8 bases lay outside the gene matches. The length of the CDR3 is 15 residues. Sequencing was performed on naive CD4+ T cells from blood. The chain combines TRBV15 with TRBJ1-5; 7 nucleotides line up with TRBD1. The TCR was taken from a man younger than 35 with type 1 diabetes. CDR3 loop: CATSSGTVSNQPQHF. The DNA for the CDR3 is TGTGCCACCAGCTCCGGGACAGTCTCTAATCAGCCCCAGCATTTT.